These T cell receptor beta chains were read from a single sample in a study of blood T cells in healthy people across ages. TCRdb reprocessed the 5' RACE reads with MiXCR, giving one entry per CDR3 protein. The sample includes around 900,000 distinct CDR3 sequences, 51% of them seen just once. The sample taken for sequencing was blood. The receptors stem from a woman between 55 and 75 years old in good health. The CDR3 runs from the conserved cysteine through the conserved F or W.

J | length | V | CDR3
TRBJ2-4 | 16 | TRBV28 | CASSPGQGFPKNIQYF
TRBJ2-7 | 14 | TRBV7-8 | CASSDDLANYEQYF
TRBJ1-1 | 16 | TRBV9 | CASSAAGTELNTEAFF
TRBJ2-5 | 14 | TRBV7-2 | CASSARTGVETQYF
- | 18 | TRBV28 | CASSLLLGGLITSYEQYF
- | 14 | TRBV27 | CASSLGGDPFEQYF
TRBJ2-3 | 15 | TRBV29-1 | CSARTSGRDKDTQYF
TRBJ2-5 | 16 | TRBV28 | CASSDRFGQGMETQYF
TRBJ2-2 | 15 | TRBV20-1 | CSALLGGLGTGELFF
TRBJ2-5 | 17 | TRBV28 | CASSTSSTGGSRETQYF
TRBJ2-1 | 14 | TRBV15 | CATSAGGDKVEQFF
TRBJ2-1 | 16 | TRBV9 | CASSDMGLAVYNEQFF
TRBJ1-1 | 13 | TRBV7-2 | CASSFTGRGEAFF
TRBJ2-6 | 16 | TRBV6-2/TRBV6-3 | CASSSRGQAGANVLTF
- | 12 | TRBV19 | CASKGDNYEQYF
TRBJ2-7 | 16 | TRBV10-3 | CAISVGTSGLTYEQYF
TRBJ2-1 | 13 | TRBV29-1 | CSLGYGTANEQFF
TRBJ2-5 | 15 | TRBV24-1 | CATSGAGGGQETQYF
TRBJ2-3 | 16 | TRBV3-1 | CASSQKSGPITDTQYF
TRBJ2-3 | 18 | TRBV18 | CASSQLRRDPANTDTQYF
TRBJ2-5 | 14 | TRBV2 | CASRDGGSQETQYF
- | 17 | TRBV9 | CASSVPRPTVLDYEQYF
TRBJ2-2 | 20 | TRBV6-5 | CASSYFFLGVESGNTGELFF
TRBJ2-1 | 16 | TRBV11-2 | CASSPVGRASYNEQFF
TRBJ1-5 | 13 | TRBV6-4 | CASSEDSYQPQHF
TRBJ1-1 | 13 | TRBV4-3 | CASSQEQNTEAFF
TRBJ2-7 | 14 | TRBV27 | CASSATAGTYEQYF
TRBJ2-4 | 13 | TRBV7-2 | CASSGPTNNIQYF
TRBJ2-6 | 15 | TRBV28 | CAIRQGGSGANVLTF
TRBJ2-3 | 14 | TRBV20-1 | CSARLAASTDTQYF
TRBJ2-3 | 13 | TRBV20-1 | CSAIGQAADTQYF
TRBJ2-7 | 17 | TRBV4-1 | CASSQGYSGSDSYEQYF
TRBJ1-1 | 14 | TRBV5-1 | CASSATSVSTEAFF
TRBJ2-5 | 14 | TRBV3-1 | CASRETGGEETQYF
TRBJ2-1 | 19 | TRBV4-3 | CASSQDIELAGVFYNEQFF
TRBJ2-3 | 14 | TRBV20-1 | CSLPDQSSTDTQYF
TRBJ2-7 | 17 | TRBV2 | CASSELSQGTMYYEQYF
TRBJ2-1 | 15 | TRBV5-5 | CASSLVRVANTEQFF
TRBJ1-1 | 17 | TRBV20-1 | CSASGLTGWVPNTEAFF
TRBJ2-3 | 16 | TRBV20-1 | CSALPWARGRTDTQYF
- | 13 | TRBV6-1 | CASCDRGMYEQYF
TRBJ1-1 | 12 | TRBV28 | CASSHGRSEAFF
TRBJ2-7 | 13 | TRBV29-1 | CSVEGWVGDEQYF
TRBJ2-3 | 16 | TRBV10-3 | CAISGAQRLNTDTQYF
TRBJ2-7 | 15 | TRBV19 | CASSAYGGSSYEQYF
TRBJ2-1 | 14 | TRBV20-1 | CSASWSRAYNEQFF
TRBJ2-3 | 15 | TRBV12-3/TRBV12-4 | CASSISGRAGDTQYF
TRBJ2-3 | 17 | TRBV15 | CATSRAASGRAADTQYF
TRBJ2-3 | 15 | TRBV14 | CASSQEQGARDTQYF
TRBJ2-6 | 15 | TRBV7-2 | CASSLDLGGANVLTF
- | 14 | TRBV4-1 | CASSRGDNAYEQYF